The clone carrying this TCR beta chain was detected only once. Its specificity is not known. The CDR3 totals 16 residues. Germline V gene data show CDR1 as LGHNA and CDR2 as YNFKEQ. Trimming removed 0 bases from V and 8 bases from J; junction bases left unmatched: 3. It was with 60 Vbeta and 13 Jbeta primers that the PCR ran. The method was immunoSEQ multiplex PCR; TCRdb's version includes in-frame clones alone and lacks a portion of them. The profile shows approximately 120,000 clones, about 79% of them singletons. This specimen comes from a study of cytomegalovirus exposure and HLA in healthy donors. Study-wide findings and caveats: Specific recognition of CMV antigens was confirmed in vitro for a few chains (all CMV-associated). Within an earlier analysis, most TCR beta V segments proved productive either about 87% or about 30% of the time. High sensitivity and specificity were reportedly achieved when the classifier diagnosed cytomegalovirus status.

J is TRBJ2-1 and V is TRBV4-2, with 14 bases identical to TRBD2. Sequencing was carried out using PBMCs. The TCR was taken from a woman between 50 and 59 years old in good health and CMV-seronegative. The CDR3 reads CASSQEGTSGSYEQFF. The CDR3 region has the DNA TGTGCCAGCAGCCAAGAGGGGACTAGCGGGAGCTATGAGCAGTTCTTC.